This T cell receptor (beta chain) was sequenced during a study of T cell repertoires in cytomegalovirus infection. Study at large: Recently identified HLA-C-restricted and well-studied HLA-B-restricted CMV epitopes were used. An indication of both CMV infection and matching HLA type came from public TCR beta signatures.

Each CDR3 protein is one row after TCRdb ran MiXCR on the reads. The sample lists approximately 220,000 distinct CDR3 sequences, around two fifths seen once, with 59% in the top ten. Findings and caveats of the study: The study identified carriers of CMV plus the relevant HLA from cumulative public TCR beta family frequency. CMV-specific TCR beta clonotypes restricted by HLA-C dominated the ex vivo response.

Comments on this clonotype: Its antigen remains unidentified.

This TCR was recovered from a human donor in good health (CMV status not recorded). Some clones in this sample may be carry-over from other donors' samples. Sequencing used CD8+ T cells from cultured PBMCs, obtained from culture after CMV antigen stimulation.

This CDR3 is CASSLGPGDTEAFF. The CDR3 DNA follows: TGCGCCAGCAGCTTGGGGCCGGGCGACACTGAAGCTTTCTTT. The J gene is TRBJ1-1, the V gene TRBV5-1; D call uncertain. Germline V gene lookup returns CDR1 SGHRS and CDR2 YFSETQ. The CDR3 contains 14 residues. Between the trimmed V and J ends, which lost 0 bases and 3 bases, there was a span of 9 bases.